The 10 T cell receptor beta chains below come from one sample, sequenced in a study of blood T cell repertoires in COVID-19. Generated by immunoSEQ multiplex PCR, the TCRdb table keeps only in-frame clones and is missing some. The profile shows roughly 240,000 clones, around 84% of them singletons. Material for sequencing was peripheral blood. Receptors originate from a man aged 35-49 years who had recovered from COVID-19.

This sequence joins TRBV10-3 and TRBJ1-5, with D perhaps TRBD1 (5 bases). The ends were cut back, 2 bases at V and 5 bases at J, with 13 bases in the middle. The germline CDR1 and CDR2 sequences are ENHRY and SYGVKD. This CDR3 has 15 residues. The CDR3 DNA reads as TGTGCCATCAGTGAGACAGGTAGTAGGTATCAGCCCCAGCATTTT. It specifies CAISETGSRYQPQHF.

For the CDR3, the DNA is TGTGCCAGCAGCTGGAAGGGAGGGAGTTCCGAAGAGACCCAGTACTTC. Residues: CASSWKGGSSEETQYF. This rearrangement joins TRBV7-2 to TRBJ2-5, with 7 bases that match TRBD2. Germline CDR1 reads SGHTA; CDR2 reads FQGNSA. This CDR3 is 16 amino acids long. J lost 3 bases, V lost 4 bases, and 11 bases had no gene match.

This clone was seen just once. J is TRBJ1-2 and V is TRBV12-3 or TRBV12-4; 7 bases fit TRBD1. V shed 4 bases, J shed 5 bases, and the junction held 4 bases outside the gene matches. The CDR3 loop spans 13 amino acids. The CDR3 DNA follows: TGTGCCAGCAGTTCCACAGGGGTGTATGGCTACACCTTC. Its protein product is CASSSTGVYGYTF.

To note about this clone: Because the CDR3 is missing its conserved closing phenylalanine or tryptophan, this is likely a read error. It is unclear where the CDR3 begins or ends on the DNA, so no DNA is shown, and the CDR3 is as TCRdb lists it. The chain is built from TRBV24-1 and TRBJ2-7; TRBD1, as called in the table, went unchecked against the DNA. Germline V gene sequence: CDR1 KGHDR, CDR2 SFDVKD. The CDR3 length equals 15 residues, ends included. Here the CDR3 reads CATSDWATGRYTINR.

The chain links TRBV10-3 to TRBJ2-1; D perhaps matches TRBD2 (6 bases). Trimming took off 5 bases at V and 0 bases at J, with 11 bases between the two ends. The germline CDR1 and CDR2 sequences are ENHRY and SYGVKD. This CDR3 is 15 amino acids long. The CDR3 DNA reads TGTGCCATCAGTTCGGGGGATCCCTCCTACAATGAGCAGTTCTTC. Amino acids: CAISSGDPSYNEQFF.

The CDR3 nucleotides are TGTGCCAGCAGCCACGTACAGGGGTACGAGCAGTACTTC. Translated: CASSHVQGYEQYF. The gene calls are TRBV7-9 and TRBJ2-7; 7 nucleotides agree with TRBD1. Germline CDR1 is SEHNR and CDR2 is FQNEAQ (reference sequence). This CDR3 region has 13 residues. The V and J ends lost 5 bases and 4 bases, in that order; junction bases with no gene match: 5.

For the CDR3, the DNA is TGTGCCAGCAGTGTCGACAGGGTGAACACTGAAGCTTTCTTT. It specifies CASSVDRVNTEAFF. The chain carries TRBV27 and TRBJ1-1; 7 nucleotides match TRBD1. The trim removed 5 bases at V and 0 bases at J, leaving 3 bases unmatched. There are 14 residues in the CDR3. The germline CDR1 and CDR2 sequences are MNHEY and SMNVEV (reference sequence).

The V gene is TRBV25-1, the J gene TRBJ2-3, with no clear D. In germline, CDR1 is MGHDK, CDR2 SYGVNS. The V end lost 0 bases, the J end lost 5 bases, and 3 bases lay between the germline ends. This CDR3 comprises 12 residues. CDR3 coding DNA: TGTGCCAGCAGTGAATACGGAGATACGCAGTATTTT. This encodes CASSEYGDTQYF. Complete variable domain (other parts from reference TRBV25-1 and TRBJ2-3): EADIYQTPRYLVIGTGKKITLECSQTMGHDKMYWYQQDPGMELHLIHYSYGVNSTEKGDLSSESTVSRIRTEHFPLTLESARPSHTSQYLCASSEYGDTQYFGPGTRLTVL.

V usage is TRBV16 and J usage is TRBJ1-5; D not certain. CDR1 is KGHSY, CDR2 FQNENV, per germline. Trimming took 2 bases from V and 6 from J, leaving 11 bases between them. The CDR3 runs to 14 residues. The CDR3 bases are TGTGCCAGCAGCCAAGAGGTGTTCAGTCAGCCCCAGCATTTT. This codes for CASSQEVFSQPQHF.

A note on this clone: The identical CDR3 is also encoded by other nucleotide sequences in the sample. CDR3 loop: CASSEQGAGNQPQHF. In nucleotides, the CDR3 is TGTGCCAGCAGCGAACAGGGGGCAGGGAATCAGCCCCAGCATTTT. V usage is TRBV2 and J usage is TRBJ1-5; 9 bases are shared with TRBD1. V shed 6 bases, J shed 4 bases, and the junction held 7 bases outside the gene matches. This CDR3 comprises 15 residues. Per the germline V gene, CDR1 is SNHLY and CDR2 is FYNNEI.